A single T cell receptor (beta chain) is shown here with its context. Germline trimming cut 6 bases from V and 4 bases from J; bases unmatched to any gene: 5. The CDR3 contains 13 residues. PCR was performed a second time for 7 to 11 cycles using a sample-barcoded 5' primer and a J-beta primer mix. TCRdb called the 5' RACE reads again in MiXCR, with one record for every CDR3 protein. The top ten hold approximately 3.6% of the sample, which has more than 450,000 distinct CDR3 sequences, about 29% seen once. This sample is drawn from a study of blood T cells in healthy people across ages. Another study also made use of these data, one on T cells of mothers and their children.

Sequencing was performed on blood. The chain employs TRBV12-3 or TRBV12-4 and TRBJ1-1; TRBD1 aligns across 7 bases. The TCR sequence derives from a boy aged 2-9 years in good health. The CDR3 sequence: CASRPTGPTEAFF. In DNA form, the CDR3 reads TGTGCCAGCAGGCCGACAGGGCCCACTGAAGCTTTCTTT.